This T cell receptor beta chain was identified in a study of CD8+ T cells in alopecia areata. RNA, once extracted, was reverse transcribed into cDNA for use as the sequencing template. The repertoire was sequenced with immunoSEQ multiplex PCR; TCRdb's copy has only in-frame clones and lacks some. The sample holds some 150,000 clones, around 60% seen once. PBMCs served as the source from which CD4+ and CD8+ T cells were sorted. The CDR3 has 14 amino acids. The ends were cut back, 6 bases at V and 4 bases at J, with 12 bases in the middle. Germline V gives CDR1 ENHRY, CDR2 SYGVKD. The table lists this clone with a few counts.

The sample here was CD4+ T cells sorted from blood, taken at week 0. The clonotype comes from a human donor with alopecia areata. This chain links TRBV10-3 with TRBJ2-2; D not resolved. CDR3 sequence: CAIRKGPGTGELFF. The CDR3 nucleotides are TGTGCCATCAGGAAAGGTCCCGGCACCGGGGAGCTGTTTTTT.